A selection of T cell receptor beta chains follows, all from one sample in a study of blood T cell repertoires in COVID-19. Profiling relied on immunoSEQ multiplex PCR, and the TCRdb table lists in-frame clones only, not all of them. The top ten clones hold around 14% of a sample with 150,000 to 180,000 clones, 85% to 90% of them seen once. Sequenced sample: peripheral blood. The receptor set was obtained from a woman in her forties with acute or convalescent COVID-19. Each CDR3 is given with its conserved first and last residue.

j_gene	v_gene	CDR3aa
TRBJ2-5	TRBV14	CASSQETAWDILETQYF
TRBJ2-7	TRBV5-1	CASSLDPVGGPDEQYF
TRBJ2-1	TRBV9	CASSTVPGTTNEQFF
TRBJ1-5	TRBV6-5	CASSTGYNQPQHF
TRBJ1-2	TRBV28	CASSFAGVTGYTF
TRBJ2-3	TRBV5-4	CASSLGPLATTDTQYF
TRBJ1-2	TRBV5-6	CASSALDRGYGYTF
TRBJ2-1	TRBV19	CASNNGGPYNEQFF
TRBJ2-7	TRBV27	CASSLAGTYTYEQYF
TRBJ2-7	TRBV12-3/TRBV12-4	CASSFPTAYEQYF
TRBJ1-5	TRBV10-3	CAISDSQGSQPQHF
TRBJ1-5	TRBV3-1/TRBV3-2	CASSQQGAQPQHF
TRBJ2-7	TRBV4-1	CASSHSHSGSYDEQYF
TRBJ2-7	TRBV5-4	CASSLVLGTRTYEQYF
TRBJ1-1	TRBV29-1	CSALGVNTEAFF
TRBJ2-5	TRBV3-1/TRBV3-2	CASSQGVREGETQYF
TRBJ1-3	TRBV11-2	CASSLNRGGYSGNTIYF